A selection of T cell receptor beta chains follows, all from one sample in a study of T cells after posttransplantation cyclophosphamide. TCRdb's table, derived via immunoSEQ multiplex PCR, lists solely in-frame clones and lacks some. The sample holds tens of thousands of clones; about 97% are singletons and the top ten take 0.1% to 0.15%. Sequenced: naive CD4+ T cells sorted from PBMCs. These receptors were taken from a man over 45 in good health, CMV-negative, and a related stem cell transplant donor. Each CDR3 is given with its conserved first and last residue. The D gene is left open where the match is weak. Size is stated for part of the rows, as once, few or many counts, or as a class when the clone is expanded.

>NA|TRBV19|TRBJ2-1|TRBD2
CASSGLAGISYNEQFF
TGTGCCAGTAGCGGACTAGCGGGGATATCCTACAATGAGCAGTTCTTC
>once|TRBV18|TRBJ1-1|TRBD1
CASGTRDRNEAFF
TGTGCCAGCGGGACAAGGGACAGGAATGAAGCTTTCTTT
>NA|TRBV2|TRBJ2-7|TRBD2
CASSRLAGGSYEQYF
TGTGCCAGCAGTAGACTCGCGGGAGGGTCCTACGAGCAGTACTTC
>NA|TRBV10-3|TRBJ2-2|TRBD2
CAITSGGGTGELFF
TGTGCCATCACCTCCGGGGGGGGAACCGGGGAGCTGTTTTTT
>NA|TRBV5-1|TRBJ2-7|TRBD2
CASSSATSVTSYEQYF
TGCGCCAGCAGCTCAGCTACTAGCGTCACCTCCTACGAGCAGTACTTC
>NA|TRBV23-1|TRBJ1-5|NA
CASSWTEYSNQPQHF
TGCGCCAGCAGTTGGACAGAATATAGCAATCAGCCCCAGCATTTT
>NA|TRBV13|TRBJ2-5|TRBD1
CASRDEGARWETQYF
TGTGCCAGCAGAGACGAGGGGGCGCGTTGGGAGACCCAGTACTTC
>NA|TRBV6-5|TRBJ2-3|TRBD2
CASSRLAGHTDTQYF
TGTGCCAGCAGCCGACTAGCGGGTCACACAGATACGCAGTATTTT
>NA|TRBV6-5|TRBJ2-7|TRBD1
CASRYRGKSEQYF
TGTGCCAGCAGGTACAGGGGGAAGTCCGAGCAGTACTTC
>NA|TRBV19|TRBJ2-2|TRBD1
CASNDRGSTGELFF
TGTGCCAGTAACGACAGGGGCTCCACCGGGGAGCTGTTTTTT
>NA|TRBV19|TRBJ2-2|NA
CASSLTIRGTGELFF
TGTGCCAGTAGTCTGACTATACGAGGAACCGGGGAGCTGTTTTTT